The source of this TCR beta chain is a study of shared clonotypes between healthy human individuals. Running of the assay took place at deep level. Assay used: immunoSEQ multiplex PCR; TCRdb lists only in-frame clones, some missing. The table shows about 1 million clones, with approximately 70% occurring only once. CDR3 length equals 15 residues. The trim removed 5 bases at V and 5 bases at J, leaving 4 bases unmatched. Germline-derived CDR1 and CDR2 are SEHNR and FQNEAQ (reference sequence). In the CD4+ fraction, cells were divided into CD45RA+ naive and CD45RA-negative memory subsets. J is TRBJ2-1 and V is TRBV7-9; TRBD2 aligns across 12 bases. This sequence was found in a man aged 18 to 29 in good health. Sequencing input: memory CD4+ T cells sorted from blood. The subset here: CD45RA-negative fraction. In nucleotides, the CDR3 is TGTGCCAGCAGCCCGGGACTAGCGGGCAACAATGAGCAGTTCTTC. This sequence encodes CASSPGLAGNNEQFF.